This TCR beta chain was sequenced during a study of T cell responses to AZD1222 COVID-19 vaccine. The germline V and J ends were trimmed by 4 bases and 2 bases, with 10 bases remaining between them. The CDR3 totals 14 residues. The germline gives CDR1 LGHDT, CDR2 YNNKEL (reference sequence). This table comes from immunoSEQ multiplex PCR, and its TCRdb copy is limited to in-frame clones, with some not included. The table has tens of thousands of clones, over 70% seen once; the top ten hold roughly 50%. The clonotype comes from an adult who received the AZD1222 COVID-19 vaccine. The sequencing used peripheral blood, collected 28 days after the second AZD1222 dose. This chain links TRBV3-1 (or the pseudogene TRBV3-2) with TRBJ2-3; D might be TRBD1 or TRBD2, each matching 5 bases. As DNA, the CDR3 is TGTGCCAGCAGCCCTTCCGGGGCCACAGATACGCAGTATTTT. Translated: CASSPSGATDTQYF.